The present T cell receptor (beta chain) was sequenced within a study of OX40 agonist ivuxolimab in advanced cancers. Study context: Checkpoint inhibitors had been given previously to roughly 40% of patients.

Study-wide points: Normalized T-cell clonal expansion was also low in a subset of nonresponders.

There are 12 residues in the CDR3. Germline CDR1 reads SEHNR; CDR2 reads FQNEAQ (reference sequence). The germline V and J ends were trimmed by 3 bases and 11 bases, with 11 bases remaining between them. This table comes from immunoSEQ multiplex PCR, and its TCRdb copy is limited to in-frame clones, with some not included. The table has 45,000 to 65,000 clones, about 90% seen once. This clone came up once. What it binds is unknown. V and J are TRBV7-9 and TRBJ1-5; no definite D call. The sequencing here drew on CD4+ or CD8+ T cells sorted from blood, taken in a trial of the OX40 agonist ivuxolimab. This sequence was found in an adult with an advanced solid tumor such as melanoma, head and neck, liver or kidney cancer. The CDR3 nucleotides read TGTGCCAGCAGCTTTAAGGGTGTTGCCCAGCATTTT. Its translation is CASSFKGVAQHF.